The 12 T cell receptor beta chains presented below share a single source sample, sequenced in a study of cytomegalovirus exposure and HLA in healthy donors. With 60 Vbeta and 13 Jbeta primers, the PCR was carried out. TCRdb keeps only in-frame clones here, not all; method: immunoSEQ multiplex PCR. The sample yields some 140,000 clones, 73% seen once. The sample consisted of PBMCs. All receptors derive from a middle-aged woman in good health and CMV-seronegative.

Remarks on this clone: Within the sample, other DNA sequences also encode this same CDR3. This chain links TRBV6-1 with TRBJ2-3, with TRBD1 matching 7 bases. Trimming at V came to 10 bases and at J to 4 bases, leaving 2 bases not matched to a gene. The CDR3 contains 11 residues. Per the germline V gene, CDR1 is MNHNS and CDR2 is SASEGT. The chain's CDR3 is CAIQGADTQYF. In DNA, the CDR3 is TGTGCCATTCAGGGGGCAGATACGCAGTATTTT.

This clone turned up a few times. This rearrangement joins TRBV5-1 to TRBJ1-4; D is unresolved. CDR3 length: 13 amino acids. V shed 0 bases and J shed 6 bases, with 6 bases lying between them. Looked up from germline, CDR1 is SGHRS and CDR2 is YFSETQ. This CDR3 is CASSLGTDEKLFF. CDR3 DNA sequence: TGCGCCAGCAGCTTGGGTACTGATGAAAAACTGTTTTTT.

V gene TRBV9 combines with J gene TRBJ2-5; a possible D gene is TRBD1 (7 bases). Germline V CDR1 and CDR2: SGDLS, YYNGEE. V was pared by 4 bases and J by 5 bases, with 15 bases between. The CDR3 length is 14 residues. The DNA of the CDR3 is TGTGCCAGCAGCTTTCAGGGGGGTTACGAGACCCAGTACTTC. Protein sequence: CASSFQGGYETQYF.

This chain links TRBV7-3 with TRBJ2-5; possible D gene TRBD2, 7 bases. CDR1 is SGHTA and CDR2 is FQGTGA in the germline V gene. V shed 4 bases and J shed 1 base, with 16 bases lying between them. This CDR3 region has 16 residues. The CDR3 loop reads CASSSPRGGAQETQYF. The CDR3 DNA sequence: TGTGCCAGCAGCTCCCCCCGTGGGGGGGCCCAAGAGACCCAGTACTTC.

The chain is built from TRBV4-2 and TRBJ2-3, with TRBD2 as a possible D gene (5 bases). V lost 4 bases, J lost 2 bases, and 16 bases lay in between. In germline, CDR1 is LGHNA, CDR2 YNFKEQ. This CDR3 has 16 residues. CDR3 nucleotides: TGTGCCAGCAGCCCTCTGGGGATCGACTACACAGATACGCAGTATTTT. Protein: CASSPLGIDYTDTQYF.

The V call is TRBV5-4, the J call TRBJ2-5; unclear D gene. TRBJ2-7 matches the DNA end more closely, so the J call is doubtful. Germline V gives CDR1 SGHNT, CDR2 YYREEE (reference sequence). There are 15 residues in the CDR3. The CDR3 sequence: CASSLDADYSYEQYF. CDR3 DNA: TGTGCCAGCAGCTTAGACGCGGATTACTCCTACGAGCAGTACTTC.

V and J are TRBV9 and TRBJ2-5; no clear D gene. The V and J ends lost 0 bases and 1 base respectively, with 13 bases between them. The germline V gene encodes CDR1 SGDLS and CDR2 YYNGEE. The CDR3 has 16 residues. DNA for the CDR3: TGTGCCAGCAGCGTAGGGGCTTCTAACCGCCAAGAGACCCAGTACTTC. The encoded protein is CASSVGASNRQETQYF.

The genes are TRBV9 and TRBJ1-2; 7 bases are a match to TRBD1. J gave up 3 bases and V 0 bases, and 5 bases lay outside the gene matches. Germline V gives CDR1 SGDLS, CDR2 YYNGEE. The CDR3 consists of 15 residues. The CDR3 spells CASSVGITGDYGYTF. The CDR3 region has the DNA TGTGCCAGCAGCGTAGGCATCACAGGGGACTATGGCTACACCTTC.

This clone was detected a few times. The rearrangement joins TRBV19 to TRBJ2-7; 9 nucleotides agree with TRBD1. CDR1 and CDR2 (germline): LNHDA, SQIVND (reference sequence). There are 15 residues in the CDR3. V dropped 6 bases and J dropped 6; count of bases not matched to a gene: 12. CDR3 in DNA: TGTGCCAGTAGCCAGATTGGGACAGGGCATGGCGAGCAGTACTTC. This sequence encodes CASSQIGTGHGEQYF.

V usage is TRBV28 and J usage is TRBJ1-2; maybe TRBD1 (5 bases). V lost 2 bases and J 0 bases, leaving 19 bases between the germline ends. This CDR3 is built from 18 residues. The germline V gene encodes CDR1 MDHEN and CDR2 SYDVKM. CDR3: CASSLRSAGRRANYGYTF. The CDR3 nucleotides are TGTGCCAGCAGTTTACGATCGGCAGGGCGAAGAGCTAACTATGGCTACACCTTC.

The chain employs TRBV7-9 and TRBJ2-2; TRBD1 matches at 7 bases. V lost 2 bases and J lost 0; bases outside the gene matches: 12. This CDR3 spans 19 amino acids. The germline V gene has CDR1 SEHNR and CDR2 FQNEAQ (reference sequence). CDR3 protein: CASSLPSGGAEPNTGELFF. For the CDR3, the DNA is TGTGCCAGCAGCTTACCGTCAGGGGGAGCGGAGCCGAACACCGGGGAGCTGTTTTTT.

As DNA, the CDR3 is TGCGCCAGCAGCTTCAGCGGGGGCTCCTACAATGAGCAGTTCTTC. Protein sequence: CASSFSGGSYNEQFF. The chain recombines TRBV5-1 with TRBJ2-1, with 8 bases identical to TRBD2. The V and J ends lost 2 bases and 0 bases, in that order; junction bases with no gene match: 1. The CDR3 contains 15 residues. The germline CDR1 and CDR2 sequences are SGHRS and YFSETQ.